This TCR beta chain was retrieved from a study of blood T cell repertoires in COVID-19. In the study overall: Sites across the United States, Italy and Spain contributed samples from acute and convalescent COVID-19.

Original data processing: Reference gene primer amplification gave nucleated cell count estimates. Assay: immunoSEQ multiplex PCR; the TCRdb copy retains only in-frame clones and omits some. That table is the source of V, J and clone size, and D and trimming were worked out from the DNA. The table lists some 350,000 clones, approximately 88% of them singletons. The CDR3 is 14 amino acids. Per the germline V gene, CDR1 is SGHRS and CDR2 is YFSETQ. The germline V and J ends were trimmed by 5 bases and 4 bases, with 14 bases remaining between them. The age range of participants was about 18 to 100 years, with residence in about two dozen US areas.

J is TRBJ2-3 and V is TRBV5-1, with TRBD1 as a possible D gene (6 bases). This TCR came from a man younger than 45 who had recovered from COVID-19. Sequencing was carried out using PBMCs or T cells enriched from blood (not recorded which). The chain's CDR3 is CASSATQGPDTQYF. The DNA of the CDR3 is TGCGCCAGCAGTGCCACACAGGGTCCAGATACGCAGTATTTT.